This TCR beta chain comes out of a study of shared clonotypes between healthy human individuals. Comments on this clone: As yet, its antigen is unknown.

Points from the study as a whole: In having few donors, the study represented limited genetic and exposure-history diversity.

Measured with immunoSEQ multiplex PCR; TCRdb has only the in-frame clones, and not every one. The sample records about 1.5 million clones, roughly 96% being singletons. J was trimmed by 5 bases and V by 6 bases; bases with no gene match: 12. This CDR3 has 15 amino acids. The germline V gene encodes CDR1 MDHEN and CDR2 SYDVKM. Investigators divided CD4+ cells into CD45RA+ naive and CD45RA-negative memory subsets. This sequence was found in a young man in good health. V gene TRBV28 combines with J gene TRBJ2-7, with 8 bases fitting TRBD1. The sequenced material came from naive CD4+ T cells sorted from blood. Regarding subset: CD45RA+ positively selected. The CDR3 reads CASSSPGQVPHEQYF. The CDR3 DNA follows: TGTGCCAGCAGCTCACCGGGACAGGTACCCCACGAGCAGTACTTC.